This T cell receptor beta chain was sequenced for a study of regulatory T cells in long-lasting Graves disease. Overall study: Less than 3 months of antithyroid drugs had been taken by newly diagnosed Graves' patients.

The V gene lost 3 bases and the J gene lost 2 bases, with 7 bases spanning the gap. In germline, CDR1 is SGHRS, CDR2 YFSETQ. The CDR3 extends over 13 amino acids. In this sample, this clonotype turned up many times. As to time point: newly diagnosed GD, antithyroid drugs for less than 3 months. Following extraction of RNA from PBMCs, that RNA was used to make the TCR library. TCR beta libraries were built with iRepertoire HTBI primers and Arm-PCR of CDR3 regions. From the multiplex PCR reads, TCRdb called clonotypes with MiXCR, one entry per CDR3 protein. The sample includes about 500,000 distinct CDR3 sequences, around 12% of them seen just once. This same sample was also part of a study on T cells in Graves' hyperthyroidism and ophthalmopathy.

This specimen was peripheral blood mononuclear cells (PBMCs), taken at new diagnosis, from a patient treated with antithyroid drugs. The sequence was collected from a woman under 40 with Graves disease. The chain recombines TRBV5-1 with TRBJ2-3, with D uncertain. The CDR3 DNA sequence: TGCGCCAGCAGCTGGACCACCACAGATACGCAGTATTTT. Translated, it gives CASSWTTTDTQYF.